The clone carrying this T cell receptor beta chain was observed many times. This sample stems from a study of spatial heterogeneity in lung cancer. Turning to the study itself: Sequencing covered available follow-up PBMC samples collected a median of approximately two years after resection. Alpha-chain sequences were detected in numbers that were consistently lower than beta-chain sequences.

The CDR3 is made up of 11 amino acids. Germline V gene data show CDR1 as SGHNT and CDR2 as YYREEE (reference sequence). V lost 2 bases to trimming and J lost 2 bases, with 1 base between them. MiXCR, run by TCRdb on the 5' RACE reads, gives a single entry per CDR3 protein. Of 110,000 or so distinct CDR3 sequences in the sample, roughly 10% are singletons; the top ten hold 20% to 25%. Time point reported: blood at routine non-recurrence follow-up after resection. Whole RNA came from tumor, nontumor lung or frozen PBMC and was sequenced without being sorted. This TCR was sampled from a female donor with early-stage non-small cell lung cancer. The chain couples TRBV5-4 to TRBJ2-5, with D unclear. The sample in question was PBMCs, obtained at follow-up. The CDR3 coding sequence is TGTGCCAGCAGCTTTCAAGAGACCCAGTACTTC. It codes for CASSFQETQYF.